The following is a T cell receptor beta chain sequence with its context. Its antigen is still unknown. CD4+CD25+CD127- Tregs, CD4+CD25- non-Tregs, CD4 and CD8 cells were sorted. Here immunoSEQ multiplex PCR was the method, and the copy in TCRdb shows in-frame clones only, minus some. This table holds 80,000 to 90,000 clones, roughly 92% found once. This sample stems from a study of Tregs in tolerant kidney transplant recipients. Broader study findings: The small number of patients limits these findings pending further validation. Activated donor B cell expansion appeared to reveal the most relevant donor-specific TCRbeta repertoire.

The CDR3 contains 16 residues. The germline V and J ends were trimmed by 0 bases and 1 base, with 12 bases remaining between them. In germline, CDR1 is SGDLS, CDR2 YYNGEE. Material for sequencing was CD8+ T cells from blood. V usage is TRBV9 and J usage is TRBJ2-3; D possibly corresponds to TRBD2 (6 bases). This TCR came from a human donor in good health. The CDR3 sequence: CASSVGSGAGTDTQYF. The CDR3, as DNA: TGTGCCAGCAGCGTAGGATCGGGAGCTGGCACAGATACGCAGTATTTT.